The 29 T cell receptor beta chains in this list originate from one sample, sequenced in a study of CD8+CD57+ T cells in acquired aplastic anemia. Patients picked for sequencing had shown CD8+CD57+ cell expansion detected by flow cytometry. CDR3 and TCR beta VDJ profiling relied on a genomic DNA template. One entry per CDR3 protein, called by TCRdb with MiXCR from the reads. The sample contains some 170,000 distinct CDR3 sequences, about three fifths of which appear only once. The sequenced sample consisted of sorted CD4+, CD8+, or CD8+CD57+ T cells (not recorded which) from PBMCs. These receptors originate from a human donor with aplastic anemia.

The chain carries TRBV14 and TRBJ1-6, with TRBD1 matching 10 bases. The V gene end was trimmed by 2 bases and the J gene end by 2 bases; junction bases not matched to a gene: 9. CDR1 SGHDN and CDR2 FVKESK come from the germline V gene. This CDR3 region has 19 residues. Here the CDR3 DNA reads TGTGCCAGCAGCCAAAAGATTCCGGGACAGGGGACCTATAATTCACCCCTCCACTTT. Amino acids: CASSQKIPGQGTYNSPLHF.

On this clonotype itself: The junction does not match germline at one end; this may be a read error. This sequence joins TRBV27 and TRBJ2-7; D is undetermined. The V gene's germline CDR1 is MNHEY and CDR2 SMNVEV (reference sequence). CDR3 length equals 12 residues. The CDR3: CAGSRPPNEQYF. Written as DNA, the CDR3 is TGTGCCGGCAGTCGCCCCCCGAACGAGCAGTACTTC.

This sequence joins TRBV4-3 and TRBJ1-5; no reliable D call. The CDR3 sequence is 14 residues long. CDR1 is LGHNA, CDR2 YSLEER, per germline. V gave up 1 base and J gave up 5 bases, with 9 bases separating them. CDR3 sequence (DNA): TGCGCCAGCAGCCAAGTAGAAAGCCATCAGCCCCAGCATTTT. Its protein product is CASSQVESHQPQHF.

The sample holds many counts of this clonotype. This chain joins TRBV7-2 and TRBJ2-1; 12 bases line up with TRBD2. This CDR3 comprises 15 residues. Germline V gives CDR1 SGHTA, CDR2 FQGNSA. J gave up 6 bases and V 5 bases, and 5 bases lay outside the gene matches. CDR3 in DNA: TGTGCCAGCAGCCCCACTAGCGGGGGGTCCAATGAGCAGTTCTTC. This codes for CASSPTSGGSNEQFF.

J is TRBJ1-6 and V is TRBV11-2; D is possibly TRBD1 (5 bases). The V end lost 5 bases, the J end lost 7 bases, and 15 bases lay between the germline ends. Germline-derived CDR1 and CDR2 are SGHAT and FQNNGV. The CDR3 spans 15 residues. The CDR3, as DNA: TGTGCCAGCAGCACGTCCGGACAAGAGAATTCACCCCTCCACTTT. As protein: CASSTSGQENSPLHF.

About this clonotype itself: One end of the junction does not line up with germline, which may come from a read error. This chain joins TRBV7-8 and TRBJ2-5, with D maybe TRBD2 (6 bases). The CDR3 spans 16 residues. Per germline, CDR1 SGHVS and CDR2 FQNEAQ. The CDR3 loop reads CASSSRWAGWGENQYF. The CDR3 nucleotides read TGTGCCAGCAGCTCGCGTTGGGCGGGGTGGGGGGAGAACCAGTACTTC.

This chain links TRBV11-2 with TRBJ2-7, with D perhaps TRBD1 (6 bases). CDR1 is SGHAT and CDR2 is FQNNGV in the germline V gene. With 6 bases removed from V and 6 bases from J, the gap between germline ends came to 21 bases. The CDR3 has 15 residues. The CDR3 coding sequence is TGTGCCAGCAGTTATCAACAGGACAGACTCGCCGAGCAGTACTTC. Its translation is CASSYQQDRLAEQYF.

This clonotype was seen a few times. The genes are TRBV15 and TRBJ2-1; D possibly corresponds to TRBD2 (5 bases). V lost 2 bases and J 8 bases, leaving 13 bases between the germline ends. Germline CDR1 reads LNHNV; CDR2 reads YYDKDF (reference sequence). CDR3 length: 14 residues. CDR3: CATSRPEGAYEQFF. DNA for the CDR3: TGTGCCACCAGCAGACCTGAGGGTGCCTATGAGCAGTTCTTC.

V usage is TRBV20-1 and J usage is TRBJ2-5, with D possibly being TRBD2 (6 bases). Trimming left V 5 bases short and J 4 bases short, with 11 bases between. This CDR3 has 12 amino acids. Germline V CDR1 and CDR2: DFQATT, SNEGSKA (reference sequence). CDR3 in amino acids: CSARPGLETQYF. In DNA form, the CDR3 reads TGCAGTGCTCGCCCGGGACTAGAGACCCAGTACTTC.

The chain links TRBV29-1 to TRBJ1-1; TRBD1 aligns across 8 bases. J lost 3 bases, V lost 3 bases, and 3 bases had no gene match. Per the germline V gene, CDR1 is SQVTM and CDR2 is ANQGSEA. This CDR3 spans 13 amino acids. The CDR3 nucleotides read TGCAGCGTTGATCAGGGGGCTTACACTGAAGCTTTCTTT. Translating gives CSVDQGAYTEAFF.

CDR3 nucleotides: TGTGCCAGCAGAAGAATCCTAGCGGGGGGGCCGACAGATACGCAGTATTTT. It translates to CASRRILAGGPTDTQYF. V usage is TRBV2 and J usage is TRBJ2-3, with 12 bases that match TRBD2. Per the germline V gene, CDR1 is SNHLY and CDR2 is FYNNEI. The CDR3 sequence is 17 residues long. V lost 6 bases to trimming and J lost 3 bases; unmatched junction nucleotides: 10.

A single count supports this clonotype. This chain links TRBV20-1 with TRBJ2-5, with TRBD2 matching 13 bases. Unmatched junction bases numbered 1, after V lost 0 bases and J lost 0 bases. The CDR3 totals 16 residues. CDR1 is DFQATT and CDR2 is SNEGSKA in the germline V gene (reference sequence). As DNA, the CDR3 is TGCAGTGCTAGAGAACTAGCGGGGGGGTACCAAGAGACCCAGTACTTC. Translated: CSARELAGGYQETQYF.

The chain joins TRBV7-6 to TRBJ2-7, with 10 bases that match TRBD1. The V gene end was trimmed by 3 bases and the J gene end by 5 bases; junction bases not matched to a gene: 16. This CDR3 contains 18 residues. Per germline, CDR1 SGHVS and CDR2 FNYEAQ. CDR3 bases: TGTGCCAGCAGCTTCTCTCCGGGACAGGGGCATAGTAGACACGAGCAGTACTTC. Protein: CASSFSPGQGHSRHEQYF.

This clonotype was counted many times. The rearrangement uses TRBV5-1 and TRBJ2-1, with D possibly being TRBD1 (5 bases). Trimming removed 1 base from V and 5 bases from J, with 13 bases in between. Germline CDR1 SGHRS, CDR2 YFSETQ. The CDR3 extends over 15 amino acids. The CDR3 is CASSLFPGNHNEQFF. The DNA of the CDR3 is TGCGCCAGCAGCTTGTTTCCAGGGAACCACAATGAGCAGTTCTTC.

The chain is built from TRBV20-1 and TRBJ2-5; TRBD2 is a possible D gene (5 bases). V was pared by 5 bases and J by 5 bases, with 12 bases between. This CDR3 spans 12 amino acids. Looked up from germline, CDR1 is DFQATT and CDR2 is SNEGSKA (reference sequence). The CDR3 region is CSAQTGMETQYF. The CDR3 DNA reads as TGCAGTGCTCAGACGGGAATGGAGACCCAGTACTTC.

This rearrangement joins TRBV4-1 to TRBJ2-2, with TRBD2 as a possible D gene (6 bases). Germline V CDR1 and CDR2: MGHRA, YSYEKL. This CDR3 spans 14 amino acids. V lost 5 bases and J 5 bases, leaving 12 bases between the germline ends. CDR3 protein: CASSFSSVTGELFF. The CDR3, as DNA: TGCGCCAGCAGCTTCTCTAGCGTTACCGGGGAGCTGTTTTTT.

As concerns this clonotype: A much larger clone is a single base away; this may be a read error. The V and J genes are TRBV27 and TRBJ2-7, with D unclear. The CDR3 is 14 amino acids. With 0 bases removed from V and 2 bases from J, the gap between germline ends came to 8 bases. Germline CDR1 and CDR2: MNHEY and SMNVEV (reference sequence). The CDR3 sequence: CASSLSAGPYEQYF. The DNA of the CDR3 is TGTGCCAGCAGTTTATCGGCAGGTCCCTACGAGCAGTACTTC.

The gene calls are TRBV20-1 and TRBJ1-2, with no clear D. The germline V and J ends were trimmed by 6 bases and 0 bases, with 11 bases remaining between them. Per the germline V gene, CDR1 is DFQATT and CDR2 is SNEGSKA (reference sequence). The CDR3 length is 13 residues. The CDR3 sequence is CSAEQRTNYGYTF. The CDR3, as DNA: TGCAGTGCAGAGCAGAGAACTAACTATGGCTACACCTTC.

This chain's CDR3 is CASSSQTGRVYGYTF. As DNA, the CDR3 is TGCGCCAGCAGCTCCCAAACAGGGAGGGTCTACGGCTACACCTTC. The rearrangement joins TRBV5-1 to TRBJ1-2, with D perhaps TRBD1 (6 bases). V was shortened by 3 bases and J by 8 bases, with 20 bases between the two germline ends. The length of the CDR3 is 15 residues. Germline loops: CDR1 SGHRS, CDR2 YFSETQ.

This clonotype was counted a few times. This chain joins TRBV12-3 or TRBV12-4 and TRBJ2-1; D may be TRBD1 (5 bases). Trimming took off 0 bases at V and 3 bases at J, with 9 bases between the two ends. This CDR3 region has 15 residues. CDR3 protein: CASSLAGVGYNEQFF. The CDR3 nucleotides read TGTGCCAGCAGTTTAGCAGGGGTCGGCTACAATGAGCAGTTCTTC.

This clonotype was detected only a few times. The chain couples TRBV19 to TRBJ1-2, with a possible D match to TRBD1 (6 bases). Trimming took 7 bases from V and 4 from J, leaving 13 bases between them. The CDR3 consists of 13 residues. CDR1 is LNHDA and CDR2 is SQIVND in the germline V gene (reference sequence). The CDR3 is CASNREEGYGYTF. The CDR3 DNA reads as TGTGCCAGTAACAGGGAGGAGGGCTATGGCTACACCTTC.

This chain's CDR3 is CASSLTGNYGYTF. In DNA, the CDR3 is TGTGCCAGCAGTTTGACCGGTAACTATGGCTACACCTTC. The chain links TRBV12-3 or TRBV12-4 to TRBJ1-2; no reliable D call. The CDR3 loop spans 13 amino acids. Trimming took 3 bases from V and 1 from J, leaving 6 bases between them.

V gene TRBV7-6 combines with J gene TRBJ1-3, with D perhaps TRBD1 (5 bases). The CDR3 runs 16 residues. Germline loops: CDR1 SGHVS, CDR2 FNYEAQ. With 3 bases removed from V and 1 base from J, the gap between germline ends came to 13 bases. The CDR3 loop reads CASSFRDVGSGNTIYF. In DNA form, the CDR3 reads TGTGCCAGCAGCTTCCGGGACGTAGGGTCTGGAAACACCATATATTTT.

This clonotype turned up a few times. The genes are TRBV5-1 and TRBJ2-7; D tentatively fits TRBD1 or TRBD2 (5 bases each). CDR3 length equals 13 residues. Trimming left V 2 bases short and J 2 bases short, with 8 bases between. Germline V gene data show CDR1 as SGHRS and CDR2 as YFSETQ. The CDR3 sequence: CASSFEGTYEQYF. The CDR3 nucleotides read TGCGCCAGCAGCTTTGAGGGGACCTACGAGCAGTACTTC.

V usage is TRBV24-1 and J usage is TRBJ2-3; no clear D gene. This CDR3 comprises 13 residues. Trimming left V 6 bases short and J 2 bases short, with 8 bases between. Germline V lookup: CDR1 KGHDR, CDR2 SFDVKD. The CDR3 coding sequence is TGTGCCACCAGTACGAGCAACACAGATACGCAGTATTTT. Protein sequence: CATSTSNTDTQYF.

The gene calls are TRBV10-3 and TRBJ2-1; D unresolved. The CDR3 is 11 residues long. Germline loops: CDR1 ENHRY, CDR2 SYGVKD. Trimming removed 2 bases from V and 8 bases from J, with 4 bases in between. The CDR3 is CAISEQDEQFF. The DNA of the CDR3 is TGTGCCATCAGTGAGCAGGATGAGCAGTTCTTC.

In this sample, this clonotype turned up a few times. CDR3 sequence reads: CASSQNNILQPQHF. CDR3 coding DNA: TGCGCCAGCAGCCAAAATAACATATTACAGCCCCAGCATTTT. The chain employs TRBV4-1 and TRBJ1-5; D is unresolved. Trimming cost V 2 bases and J 7 bases, with 12 bases left between them. This CDR3 comprises 14 residues. CDR1 and CDR2 from the germline V gene are MGHRA and YSYEKL.

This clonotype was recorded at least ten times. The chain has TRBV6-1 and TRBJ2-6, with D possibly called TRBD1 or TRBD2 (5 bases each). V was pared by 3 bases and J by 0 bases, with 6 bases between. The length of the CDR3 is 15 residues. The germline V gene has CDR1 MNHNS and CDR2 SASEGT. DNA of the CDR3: TGTGCCAGCAGTGAGAGGGGCTCTGGGGCCAACGTCCTGACTTTC. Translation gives CASSERGSGANVLTF.

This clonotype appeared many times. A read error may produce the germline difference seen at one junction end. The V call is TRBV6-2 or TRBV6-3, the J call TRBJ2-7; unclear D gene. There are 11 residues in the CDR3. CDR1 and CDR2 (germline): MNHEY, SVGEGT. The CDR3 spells CASSYSHEQYF. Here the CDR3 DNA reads TGTGCCAGCAGTTACTCCCACGAGCAGTACTTC.